This T cell receptor (beta chain) was identified in a study of blood T cell repertoires in COVID-19. At the level of the study: Acute-phase and convalescent COVID-19 samples originated in the United States, Italy and Spain. Nucleic acid was either cDNA or gDNA, and it came from T cells, B-cell-depleted T cells, or PBMCs.

In the authors' methods: Reference gene primer amplification yielded estimated nucleated cell counts. TCRdb's copy holds only in-frame clones and misses some; the assay was immunoSEQ multiplex PCR. V and J calls and clone size come straight from that table; D and trimming were deduced from the DNA. The sample shows under 400,000 clones, under 90% of them seen only once. Seattle participants joined during active infection and were tracked over time. V was clipped by 5 bases and J by 9 bases, with 8 bases between them. The CDR3 is made up of 11 amino acids. The chain recombines TRBV12-3 or TRBV12-4 with TRBJ2-4; no clear D gene. The clonotype comes from a young woman with COVID-19, enrolled during active disease. The sample taken for sequencing was peripheral blood. CDR3 amino acids: CASSANSIQYF. As DNA, the CDR3 is TGTGCCAGCAGTGCAAATAGCATTCAGTACTTC.